A selection of T cell receptor beta chains follows, all from one sample in a study of shared clonotypes between healthy human individuals. The protocol was immunoSEQ multiplex PCR, while the TCRdb copy is restricted to in-frame clones and leaves out a portion. This table has around 2.3 million clones, around 95% appearing once. Sequenced input: naive CD4+ T cells sorted from blood. These receptor sequences come from a man younger than 35 in good health. Both conserved end residues are part of each CDR3. Fields, in order: J gene, clone size, V gene, D gene, CDR3 protein, CDR3 DNA. A D gene is named only where the DNA matches it firmly. Clone size appears in some rows only: once, few, many, or a class for an expanded clone.

TRBJ2-3	.	TRBV2	.	CASSEATALIPGTDTQYF	TGTGCCAGCAGTGAAGCCACCGCATTGATTCCTGGCACAGATACGCAGTATTTT
TRBJ2-5	.	TRBV6-1	.	CASSARGWETQYF	TGTGCCAGCAGTGCTCGAGGGTGGGAGACCCAGTACTTC
TRBJ2-7	once	TRBV10-3	TRBD1	CAISIGTGSSYEQYF	TGTGCCATCAGCATCGGGACAGGGAGCTCCTACGAGCAGTACTTC
TRBJ2-7	few	TRBV7-2	.	CASSLEGTYEQYF	TGTGCCAGCAGCTTAGAAGGGACCTACGAGCAGTACTTC
TRBJ2-3	.	TRBV11-2	.	CASRRGIGTDTQYF	TGTGCCAGCAGGCGAGGGATCGGCACAGATACGCAGTATTTT
TRBJ2-1	.	TRBV5-1	TRBD1	CASSFEDRGSNEQFF	TGCGCCAGCAGCTTTGAGGACAGGGGGTCCAATGAGCAGTTCTTC
TRBJ1-5	.	TRBV6-5	.	CASSTTQGNQPQHF	TGTGCCAGCAGTACAACACAGGGAAATCAGCCCCAGCATTTT
TRBJ1-6	few	TRBV28	.	CASSLWVHKRDSPLHF	TGTGCCAGCAGTTTATGGGTACACAAAAGAGATTCACCCCTCCACTTT
TRBJ1-1	.	TRBV5-6	.	CASSPGFSPPEAFF	TGTGCCAGCAGCCCGGGATTCAGCCCCCCTGAAGCTTTCTTT
TRBJ1-1	.	TRBV29-1	.	CSVEEARGAFF	TGCAGCGTTGAAGAGGCTCGGGGAGCTTTCTTT
TRBJ1-2	.	TRBV7-9	.	CASSPRSAPNYGYTF	TGTGCCAGCAGCCCCCGTTCTGCTCCTAACTATGGCTACACCTTC
TRBJ2-3	.	TRBV5-1	.	CASSWMGRAEDTQYF	TGCGCCAGCAGCTGGATGGGGCGGGCTGAAGATACGCAGTATTTT
TRBJ2-1	.	TRBV11-3	TRBD2	CASSLVQRGEQFF	TGTGCCAGCAGCTTAGTCCAGCGGGGTGAGCAGTTCTTC
TRBJ1-5	.	TRBV11-2	.	CASSLTVGNQPQHF	TGTGCCAGCAGCCTGACAGTTGGCAATCAGCCCCAGCATTTT
TRBJ1-2	.	TRBV14	.	CASSQALGYYGYTF	TGTGCCAGCAGCCAAGCTCTGGGTTACTATGGCTACACCTTC
TRBJ2-7	.	TRBV19	.	CASSIGSSYEQYF	TGTGCCAGTAGTATAGGCAGTTCCTACGAGCAGTACTTC
TRBJ2-3	.	TRBV29-1	.	CSAAGQYTDTQYF	TGCAGCGCCGCGGGACAGTACACAGATACGCAGTATTTT
TRBJ2-3	once	TRBV7-6	TRBD2	CASSLPQAGVIDTQYF	TGTGCCAGCAGCTTACCGCAAGCGGGAGTGATAGATACGCAGTATTTT
TRBJ2-5	.	TRBV6-1	.	CATSGGGETQYF	TGTGCCACCTCGGGGGGCGGAGAGACCCAGTACTTC
TRBJ2-3	.	TRBV29-1	TRBD2	CSGLAGPADTQYF	TGCAGCGGACTAGCGGGACCCGCAGATACGCAGTATTTT
TRBJ2-1	.	TRBV19	TRBD2	CASSRLAGESEQFF	TGTGCCAGTAGCCGACTAGCGGGAGAGAGTGAGCAGTTCTTC
TRBJ2-4	.	TRBV7-2	.	CASSSRPRIAKNIQYF	TGTGCCAGCAGCTCACGTCCCAGGATAGCCAAAAACATTCAGTACTTC
TRBJ2-7	.	TRBV11-2	.	CASSLRNYEQYF	TGTGCCAGCAGCTTAAGAAACTACGAGCAGTACTTC
TRBJ2-7	.	TRBV2	.	CAIRDSGYEQYF	TGTGCCATCCGGGACTCTGGCTACGAGCAGTACTTC
TRBJ1-1	.	TRBV10-3	TRBD1	CATYRQGNTEAFF	TGTGCCACGTACCGACAGGGGAACACTGAAGCTTTCTTT
TRBJ1-1	.	TRBV2	TRBD1	CASSPGTANTEAFF	TGTGCCAGCAGTCCGGGGACAGCGAACACTGAAGCTTTCTTT
TRBJ1-1	.	TRBV30	.	CAWSGALRAFF	TGTGCCTGGAGTGGTGCTTTAAGAGCTTTCTTT
TRBJ1-2	once	TRBV7-2	TRBD1	CASSLRTGTGGYTF	TGTGCCAGCAGCTTGCGGACAGGGACGGGCGGCTACACCTTC
TRBJ1-5	.	TRBV5-4	TRBD1	CASSFDRGGPQHF	TGTGCCAGCAGTTTTGACAGGGGCGGCCCCCAGCATTTT
TRBJ2-7	once	TRBV11-2	.	CASSLIHSDEQYF	TGTGCCAGCAGCTTAATACACTCTGACGAGCAGTACTTC
TRBJ2-5	.	TRBV10-3	.	CAIGGGQETQYF	TGTGCCATCGGAGGGGGCCAAGAGACCCAGTACTTC
TRBJ2-1	.	TRBV10-3	.	CAIIPGESYNEQFF	TGTGCCATCATTCCCGGGGAATCCTACAATGAGCAGTTCTTC
TRBJ1-4	.	TRBV9	.	CASSPWVANEKLFF	TGTGCCAGCAGCCCCTGGGTGGCTAATGAAAAACTGTTTTTT
TRBJ2-5	.	TRBV9	TRBD2	CASSGAAGGPETQYF	TGTGCCAGCAGCGGTGCGGCGGGGGGGCCAGAGACCCAGTACTTC
TRBJ1-1	.	TRBV27	.	CASSLVRGRSPVARPEAFF	TGTGCCAGCAGTCTCGTGCGCGGCAGGTCACCCGTGGCGCGCCCTGAAGCTTTCTTT
TRBJ1-2	.	TRBV18	TRBD1	CASSRTGESYGYTF	TGTGCCAGCTCACGGACAGGGGAGAGCTATGGCTACACCTTC
TRBJ2-3	few	TRBV10-1	TRBD2	CASSEGLAGGDTQYF	TGCGCCAGCAGTGAGGGACTAGCGGGAGGAGATACGCAGTATTTT
TRBJ1-3	.	TRBV7-2	.	CASSADSHSGNTIYF	TGTGCCAGCAGCGCCGACAGCCACTCTGGAAACACCATATATTTT
TRBJ2-5	.	TRBV9	TRBD2	CASSEGTSGGRETQYF	TGTGCCAGCAGCGAGGGGACTAGCGGGGGACGGGAGACCCAGTACTTC
TRBJ2-3	.	TRBV15	.	CATSRRWGAGDTQYF	TGTGCCACCAGCCGCCGGTGGGGGGCGGGTGATACGCAGTATTTT
TRBJ2-1	.	TRBV6-5	.	CASSYSSRTADNEQFF	TGTGCCAGCAGTTACTCGAGTCGCACAGCCGACAATGAGCAGTTCTTC
TRBJ2-2	.	TRBV7-2	.	CASSLVGTTNTGELFF	TGTGCCAGCAGCTTAGTGGGGACAACGAACACCGGGGAGCTGTTTTTT
TRBJ1-1	.	TRBV7-9	.	CASRPNRGTEAFF	TGTGCCAGCAGACCAAACCGGGGGACTGAAGCTTTCTTT
TRBJ2-5	.	TRBV25-1	.	CASSETGLQETQYF	TGTGCCAGCAGTGAAACAGGGCTCCAAGAGACCCAGTACTTC
TRBJ1-1	.	TRBV14	TRBD1	CASRPQGLNTEAFF	TGTGCCAGCAGGCCACAGGGGTTGAACACTGAAGCTTTCTTT
TRBJ2-3	.	TRBV6-1	TRBD2	CASSGPGTRITDTQYF	TGTGCCAGCAGTGGTCCCGGGACTAGAATTACAGATACGCAGTATTTT
TRBJ1-2	once	TRBV28	.	CASSLIGGYGYTF	TGTGCCAGCAGTTTAATCGGGGGATATGGCTACACCTTC
TRBJ1-6	.	TRBV5-6	.	CASSLNRAPPLHF	TGTGCCAGCAGCTTGAATCGTGCTCCACCCCTCCACTTT
TRBJ2-5	.	TRBV7-6	.	CASSQSLQETQYF	TGTGCCAGCAGCCAAAGCTTACAAGAGACCCAGTACTTC
TRBJ2-7	.	TRBV27	TRBD2	CASSLSGRASYEQYF	TGTGCCAGCAGTCTTAGCGGGAGGGCCTCCTACGAGCAGTACTTC
TRBJ2-1	.	TRBV5-4	TRBD2	CASSLVGTSLFF	TGTGCCAGCAGCTTGGTCGGGACTAGCCTGTTCTTC
TRBJ1-3	once	TRBV5-4	.	CASRPGPSSGNTIYF	TGTGCCAGCAGACCCGGACCTTCCTCTGGAAACACCATATATTTT
TRBJ2-7	.	TRBV2	.	CASSEFRQPGGSYEQYF	TGTGCCAGCAGTGAATTCCGACAACCCGGGGGCTCCTACGAGCAGTACTTC
TRBJ2-7	.	TRBV2	TRBD2	CASRPGGEQYF	TGTGCCAGCAGGCCGGGAGGCGAGCAGTACTTC
TRBJ2-2	.	TRBV7-3	TRBD2	CASSLTTSGVDTGELFF	TGTGCCAGCAGCTTGACTACTAGCGGGGTCGACACCGGGGAGCTGTTTTTT